The source of this TCR beta chain is a study of CD8+CD57+ T cells in acquired aplastic anemia (dated by TCRdb to 2017 to 2018). Background for the entire study: DNA extracted from sorted CD4+ and CD8+ cells had a mean of around 3 ug, with a range of roughly 0.17 to 27.4 ug. A CD8+CD57+ expansion meant a frequency higher than the mean frequency seen in healthy subjects. Overall study results and their limits: No significant difference in CD8+ Simpson's diversity was found between patients and healthy controls (P=0.060). Fewer than 35 CD8+ CDR3 sequences were found to be shared between patients and controls, but these sequences appeared to be highly expressed in patients and within the immunodominant clones of the patients.

The trim is 6 bases for V and 2 bases for J, with a gap of 16 bases between the germline ends. The cysteine opens and the phenylalanine closes a CDR3 of 16 amino acids. Just CDR3 DNA is preserved here, 48 bases in frame from base 1. Sequences ENHRY (CDR1) and SYGVKD (CDR2) are obtained from the germline V gene. TCR beta VDJ combination and CDR3 sequence profiling used genomic DNA as the template. An Illumina HiSeq 2000 was the platform used for TCR repertoire sequencing. The paper's data handling went like this. Repertoire assessment relied on Simpson's diversity index, CDR3 size and DJ length profiles, and TRBV/TRBJ rearrangement plots. Whichever DNA sequence was most abundant in the deep sequencing data was defined as the immunodominant clone. CDR3 amino acid sequences were screened for sharing across subjects and compared with published repertoires and the VDJdb database. TCRdb cleaned the public reads at Q25 with fastp, built clones with MiXCR and kept in-frame beta chains. Entries are consolidated by CDR3 protein sequence, retaining the most common genes and DNA. TCRdb, not the authors, supplied the V and J calls. For this sample the table gives about 180,000 distinct CDR3 sequences, of which more than 60% were detected only once. About 39% of the sample is held by the ten biggest clonotypes.

Expansion of CD8+CD57+ cells had been shown by flow cytometry in the patients chosen for sequencing. Every patient had a diagnosis of severe acquired aplastic anemia based on International Study of Aplastic Anemia and Agranulocytosis and Camitta criteria. No therapy had been received by the patients at the time of blood sampling. In this study, sorted CD4+ and CD8+ T cells from the blood of healthy subjects and of severe aplastic anemia patients had their TCR repertoires deep-sequenced. In the USA, patient enrollment took place under clinicaltrials.gov protocols 00001620, 01623167, 00001397, 00071045, 00081523 and 00961064. Ficoll-Paque density gradient centrifugation was used to isolate peripheral blood mononuclear cells. Before DNA extraction, CD4+ and CD8+ T cells were sorted with FACS or magnetic beads. Turning to this clonotype: Its cognate antigen has yet to be identified. Base-call qualities are not available, and no considerably larger clone is one nucleotide away.

Material: sorted CD4+, CD8+, or CD8+CD57+ T cells (not recorded which) from PBMCs. This chain is built from TRBV10-3 and TRBJ2-2; D gene: possibly TRBD1, on 6 matching bases. This receptor was obtained from a human donor with aplastic anemia. The DNA sequence is as follows: TGTGCCATCAGGACCCGAAGGACAGACAACACCGGGGAGCTGTTTTTT. It translates to CAIRTRRTDNTGELFF.